Presented here are 14 T cell receptor beta chains from one specimen sequenced in a study of naive and memory T cell subsets. An equimolar mix of two oligonucleotides served as the beta constant-region primer for TRBC1 and TRBC2. Nested alpha and beta constant-region primers with the SP2 primer drove four PCR rounds on ligated cDNA. TCRdb independently ran MiXCR on the UMI-ligation and nested PCR reads; one entry per CDR3 protein. This sample has 95,000 to 150,000 distinct CDR3 sequences, with just over 35% found just once. The specimen sequenced was central memory CD4+ T cells from blood. Source of these receptors: a human donor in good health.

This chain links TRBV5-1 with TRBJ2-1; D ambiguous. CDR3 length equals 12 residues. Deletions cut 3 bases from V and 8 bases from J, with 9 bases between. The germline gives CDR1 SGHRS, CDR2 YFSETQ. The CDR3, as DNA: TGCGCCAGCAGCTGGAAAGGTGATGAGCAGTTCTTC. It codes for CASSWKGDEQFF.

This clonotype occurred a few times. V and J are TRBV29-1 and TRBJ2-7, with a weak D call TRBD2 (5 bases). Trimming left V 4 bases short and J 3 bases short, with 7 bases between. Germline CDR1 is SQVTM and CDR2 is ANQGSEA. The length of the CDR3 is 11 residues. The CDR3, as DNA: TGCAGCGTTGCCCGGGACTACGAGCAGTACTTC. This gives the protein CSVARDYEQYF.

This clonotype was detected ten times or more. V and J are TRBV4-3 and TRBJ2-2; TRBD2 might be the D (5 bases). V lost 3 bases and J 7 bases, leaving 12 bases between the germline ends. The CDR3 totals 14 residues. Germline CDR1 reads LGHNA; CDR2 reads YSLEER. The CDR3 region is CASSHLASDGELFF. In DNA form, the CDR3 reads TGCGCCAGCAGCCACCTAGCTTCAGACGGGGAGCTGTTTTTT.

The CDR3 is CASSLIRLSEQFF. The CDR3 DNA follows: TGTGCCAGCAGTTTAATACGCCTCAGTGAGCAGTTCTTC. This chain uses TRBV12-3 or TRBV12-4 with TRBJ2-1; D is uncertain. CDR3 length: 13 amino acids. V was shortened by 2 bases and J by 9 bases, with 11 bases between the two germline ends.

This clonotype has a handful of counts. V gene TRBV7-2 combines with J gene TRBJ2-3, with D uncertain. There are 13 residues in the CDR3. Trimming left V 5 bases short and J 2 bases short, with 8 bases between. The germline gives CDR1 SGHTA, CDR2 FQGNSA. CDR3 region: CASSAIFTDTQYF. DNA of the CDR3: TGTGCCAGCAGCGCTATTTTCACAGATACGCAGTATTTT.

This clonotype showed up many times. V usage is TRBV20-1 and J usage is TRBJ2-3; D possibly uses TRBD1 or TRBD2 (5 bases each). Germline loops: CDR1 DFQATT, CDR2 SNEGSKA (reference sequence). V dropped 6 bases and J dropped 4 bases, with 11 bases sitting between them. This CDR3 has 12 amino acids. DNA of the CDR3: TGCAGTGCGCGGCAGGGACCAGATACGCAGTATTTT. Translation: CSARQGPDTQYF.

This clonotype was detected only a few times. This chain joins TRBV4-3 and TRBJ2-3, with no clear D. Germline loops: CDR1 LGHNA, CDR2 YSLEER. The CDR3 extends over 13 amino acids. The ends were cut back, 0 bases at V and 4 bases at J, with 5 bases in the middle. The CDR3 DNA sequence: TGCGCCAGCAGCCAAGAATTAGCAGATACGCAGTATTTT. It translates to CASSQELADTQYF.

The sample holds a few counts of this clonotype. The chain employs TRBV27 and TRBJ2-2, with TRBD1 matching 10 bases. The germline gives CDR1 MNHEY, CDR2 SMNVEV (reference sequence). The CDR3 consists of 14 residues. Trimming took 5 bases from V and 8 from J; bases not matched to a gene: 5. The CDR3: CASSLDRGFGELFF. The CDR3 DNA sequence: TGTGCCAGCAGTCTGGACAGGGGGTTTGGGGAGCTGTTTTTT.

The chain couples TRBV7-9 to TRBJ2-1; no clear D gene. CDR1 is SEHNR and CDR2 is FQNEAQ in the germline V gene (reference sequence). This CDR3 has 12 amino acids. Trimming pared 2 bases from V and 10 bases from J, leaving 9 bases between. The CDR3: CASSLLSSEQFF. Written as DNA, the CDR3 is TGTGCCAGCAGCTTACTTAGCAGCGAGCAGTTCTTC.

In its sample, this clonotype was seen a few times. The CDR3 loop reads CASTGHPVNTEAFF. The CDR3 region has the DNA TGTGCCAGCACCGGACACCCGGTGAACACTGAAGCTTTCTTT. V is TRBV6-5 and J is TRBJ1-1; weak D call: TRBD1 (5 bases). Deletions cut 7 bases from V and 0 bases from J, with 12 bases between. Germline lookup yields CDR1 MNHEY and CDR2 SVGAGI. CDR3 length: 14 amino acids.

The chain has TRBV11-2 and TRBJ2-2; the D gene could be TRBD1 or TRBD2 (6 bases each). V lost 0 bases and J lost 5, with 13 bases in between. The CDR3 covers 16 residues. Germline V gene lookup returns CDR1 SGHAT and CDR2 FQNNGV. CDR3 region: CASSLDWGAITGELFF. The CDR3 DNA reads as TGTGCCAGCAGCTTAGATTGGGGGGCTATAACCGGGGAGCTGTTTTTT.

This clonotype was detected only a few times. The chain combines TRBV29-1 with TRBJ2-1; D may be TRBD2 (5 bases). The CDR3 sequence is 13 residues long. Looked up from germline, CDR1 is SQVTM and CDR2 is ANQGSEA. Trimming removed 7 bases from V and 8 bases from J, with 18 bases in between. The CDR3 protein is CSAKASSLDEQFF. The CDR3 coding sequence is TGCAGCGCGAAGGCATCTAGCCTCGATGAGCAGTTCTTC.

The rearrangement joins TRBV20-1 to TRBJ1-1; no clear D gene. Trimming removed 3 bases from V and 5 bases from J, with 16 bases in between. This CDR3 comprises 14 residues. Germline V CDR1 and CDR2: DFQATT, SNEGSKA (reference sequence). CDR3 in amino acids: CSASLGFGRTEAFF. The DNA for the CDR3 is TGCAGTGCTAGCTTGGGTTTTGGCAGGACTGAAGCTTTCTTT.

The chain uses TRBV29-1 and TRBJ1-5; D perhaps matches TRBD1 (6 bases). The CDR3 contains 13 residues. The V end lost 5 bases, the J end lost 4 bases, and 12 bases lay between the germline ends. In germline, CDR1 is SQVTM, CDR2 ANQGSEA. The DNA for the CDR3 is TGCAGCGTTAGGCAGGGACATAATCAGCCCCAGCATTTT. Translation gives CSVRQGHNQPQHF. Variable domain in full (rest from reference TRBV29-1 and TRBJ1-5): SAVISQKPSRDICQRGTSLTIQCQVDSQVTMMFWYRQQPGQSLTLIATANQGSEATYESGFVIDKFPISRPNLTFSTLTVSNMSPEDSSIYLCSVRQGHNQPQHFGDGTRLSIL.